This paragraph covers one TCR beta chain sequence. Its target is unknown. These data belong to a study of shared clonotypes between healthy human individuals. Across the whole study: The study enrolled a couple of women and a few men aged 18 to 49.

Original methodology: With immunoSEQ giving junction-only sequences and no quality scores, filtering differed. Method: immunoSEQ multiplex PCR; TCRdb's copy keeps in-frame clones and lacks some. That table furnishes V, J and clone size, whereas the DNA furnished D and trimming. The profile covers 2 million to 2.5 million clones, with under 97% appearing a single time and approximately 0.13% taken by the ten largest. Notes on the study in general: The study sampled only blood, and tissue repertoires likely differ. Rarefaction gave evidence that sorted-subset sequencing remained incomplete despite large depth.

From germline, CDR1 is SGHDT and CDR2 YYEEEE. CDR3 size: 18 residues. The germline V and J ends were trimmed by 3 bases and 1 base, with 19 bases remaining between them. This TCR was sampled from a man between 18 and 35 years old in good health. Input material: naive CD4+ T cells sorted from blood. Subset denoted: CD45RA+ positively selected. This chain uses TRBV5-6 with TRBJ1-4; D is possibly TRBD1 (6 bases). In DNA, the CDR3 is TGTGCCAGCAGCTCCTGGGGGCGGCGGACTGAAACTAATGAAAAACTGTTTTTT. It codes for CASSSWGRRTETNEKLFF.